The present TCR beta chain was sequenced within a study of blood T cells in healthy people across ages. CDR3 length: 13 residues. Germline V gene lookup returns CDR1 SEHNR and CDR2 FQNEAQ (reference sequence). In regard to this clonotype: Its specificity is unknown.

A J-beta primer mix and a sample-barcoded 5' primer were used in a second PCR of roughly 7 to 12 cycles. In TCRdb, the 5' RACE reads were re-called with MiXCR into one record per CDR3 protein. Counted here are 700,000 to 850,000 distinct CDR3 sequences, about 55% occurring once; the ten biggest clones make up approximately 40%. Study-level results: It was held that the diversity estimates obtained from one million T cells were underestimates. The study found more naive CD4+ cells and higher diversity in long-lived than aged donors.

The sample comprised blood. V and J are TRBV7-9 and TRBJ2-4, with 7 nucleotides matching TRBD2. The DNA end is more similar to TRBJ2-7, so the J call may be wrong. The source of this sequence is a man older than 75 in good health. The CDR3 coding sequence is TGTGCCAGCAGGAGATTCGGGGGGTACGAGCAGTACTTC. Translation gives CASRRFGGYEQYF.